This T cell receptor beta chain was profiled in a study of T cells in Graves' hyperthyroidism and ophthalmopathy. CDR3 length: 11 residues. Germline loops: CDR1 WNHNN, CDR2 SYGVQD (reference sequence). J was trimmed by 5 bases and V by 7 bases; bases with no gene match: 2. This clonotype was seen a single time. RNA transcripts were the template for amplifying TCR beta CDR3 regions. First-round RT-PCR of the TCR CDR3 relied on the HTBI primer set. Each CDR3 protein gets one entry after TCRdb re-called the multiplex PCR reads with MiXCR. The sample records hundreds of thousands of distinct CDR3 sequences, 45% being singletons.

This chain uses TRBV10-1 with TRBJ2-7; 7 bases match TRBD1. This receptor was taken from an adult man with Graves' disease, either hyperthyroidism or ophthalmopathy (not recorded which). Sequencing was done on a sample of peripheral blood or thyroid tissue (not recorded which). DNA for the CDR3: TGCGCCAGCAACGGACAGGACGAGCAGTACTTC. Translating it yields CASNGQDEQYF.